This T cell receptor beta chain was recovered during a study of radiotherapy plus CTLA-4 blockade in lung cancer (dated by TCRdb to the late 2010s). In the study overall: Among enrolled patients, approximately 17% had an objective response and roughly 31% reached disease control. Broad study findings and their caveats: After treatment with radiotherapy and ipilimumab, TCR clones that originated in tumors expanded in peripheral blood. The strongest predictors of response, as reported, were early dynamic changes in blood T cell clones along with a rise in serum interferon-beta after radiation.

The study evaluated CTLA-4 blockade (ipilimumab) given together with focal radiation therapy in patients who had chemo-refractory metastatic non-small-cell lung cancer. The V and J ends are trimmed by 4 bases and 6 bases, leaving 9 bases between them. Taken from the germline V gene, the CDR1 and CDR2 loops are MNHEY and SVGAGI. The CDR3 spans 13 residues, from the cysteine through the phenylalanine. The kept DNA is CDR3 alone, 39 bases in frame from the first base. Libraries were prepared through the immunoSEQ multiplex PCR assay. TCRdb took this table from immuneACCESS and kept in-frame rearrangements with V and J called. Such tables lack part of the clones; where checked against another copy, unresolved V genes explain under half of the gap, and the rest is unexplained. The sample includes some 30,000 clones, with about four fifths observed a single time. Of the sample, 16% is held by the ten largest clones.

A word on this clone: Its antigen is still unknown. No clone much larger than this one lies a single base away; base qualities are absent.

In this chain, TRBV6-5 is recombined with TRBJ2-2; TRBD2 is perhaps the D gene, given 5 matching bases. Sequenced material: peripheral blood, taken from a patient treated with radiotherapy plus ipilimumab. The sequence derives from a human donor with non-small cell lung cancer that progressed on radiotherapy plus ipilimumab. The CDR3 reads as follows: CASSFYSAGELFF. Read as DNA, the sequence is TGTGCCAGCAGTTTCTATAGCGCCGGGGAGCTGTTTTTT.